This TCR beta chain was sequenced in a study of blood T cells in healthy people across ages. Whole-study findings and limits: More naive CD4+ cells and higher diversity were found in long-lived than in aged donors.

Isolation yielded PBMCs, at least 7 million per sample, in every case. Together with a sample-barcoded 5' primer, a J-beta primer mix was included in a second PCR lasting about 6 to 12 cycles. Each cDNA molecule, via a template-switch adaptor with 12 random nucleotides, was tagged. Using its own MiXCR run on the 5' RACE reads, TCRdb lists one record per CDR3 protein. The table shows hundreds of thousands of distinct CDR3 sequences, with 50% to 65% occurring only once. Comments on this clonotype: The antigen remains unidentified.

Sequencing was carried out using blood. The origin of this receptor is a man aged 80 or over in good health.

The CDR3 loop is CSVKEGRSSSYNEQFF. In DNA, the CDR3 is TGCAGTGTCAAAGAGGGGCGGTCGAGCTCCTACAATGAGCAGTTCTTC. The chain couples TRBV20-1 to TRBJ2-1; D might be TRBD1 or TRBD2, each matching 5 bases. V gave up 7 bases and J gave up 0 bases, with 19 bases separating them. There are 16 residues in the CDR3. Germline-derived CDR1 and CDR2 are DFQATT and SNEGSKA (reference sequence).